This TCR beta chain was identified during a study of blood T cell repertoires in COVID-19. Turning to the study itself: Acute and convalescent COVID-19 samples came from the United States, Italy and Spain. In each case, the material was cDNA or gDNA derived from T cells, B-cell-depleted T cells, or PBMCs.

How the authors handled the data: Estimation of nucleated cell counts was performed using reference gene primer amplification. Profiling relied on immunoSEQ multiplex PCR, and the TCRdb table lists in-frame clones only, not all of them. That table supplies the V and J calls and clone size; D and trimming were determined from the DNA. The sample consists of some 200,000 clones, around four fifths of them appearing once. The CDR3 covers 14 residues. V lost 2 bases and J lost 10, with 13 bases in between. The germline gives CDR1 SGHRS, CDR2 YFSETQ. The chain employs TRBV5-1 and TRBJ1-6; possibly TRBD1 for D (5 bases). The source is a woman between 55 and 75 years old who had recovered from COVID-19. Sequenced sample: peripheral blood. The CDR3 DNA follows: TGCGCCAGCAGCTTTGTCCAGGGCAGCTCACCCCTCCACTTT. This translates into CASSFVQGSSPLHF.